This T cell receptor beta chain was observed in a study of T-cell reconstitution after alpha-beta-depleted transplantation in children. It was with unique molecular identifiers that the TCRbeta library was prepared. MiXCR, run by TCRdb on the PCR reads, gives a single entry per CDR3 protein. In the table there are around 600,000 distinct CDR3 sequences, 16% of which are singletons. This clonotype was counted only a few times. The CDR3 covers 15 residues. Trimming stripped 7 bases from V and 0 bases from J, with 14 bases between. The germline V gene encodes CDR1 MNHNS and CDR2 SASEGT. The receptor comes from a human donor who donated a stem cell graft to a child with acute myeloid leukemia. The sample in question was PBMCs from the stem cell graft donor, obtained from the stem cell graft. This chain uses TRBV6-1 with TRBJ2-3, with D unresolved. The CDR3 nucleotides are TGTGCCAGCAAGCACGGCCTGACTAGCACAGATACGCAGTATTTT. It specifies CASKHGLTSTDTQYF.